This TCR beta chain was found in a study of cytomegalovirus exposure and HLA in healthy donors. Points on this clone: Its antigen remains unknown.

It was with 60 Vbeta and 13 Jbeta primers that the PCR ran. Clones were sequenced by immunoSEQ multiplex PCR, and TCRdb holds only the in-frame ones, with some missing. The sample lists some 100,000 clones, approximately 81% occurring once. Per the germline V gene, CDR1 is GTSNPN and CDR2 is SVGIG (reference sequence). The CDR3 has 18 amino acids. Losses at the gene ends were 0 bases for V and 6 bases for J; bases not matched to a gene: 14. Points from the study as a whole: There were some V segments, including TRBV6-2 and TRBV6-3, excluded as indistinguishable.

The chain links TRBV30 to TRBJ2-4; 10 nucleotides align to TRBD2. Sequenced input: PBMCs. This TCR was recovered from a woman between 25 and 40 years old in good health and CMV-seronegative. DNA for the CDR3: TGTGCCTGGAGTGTACTAGCGGGAAAAGGAGGGAGCGGAAACATTCAGTACTTC. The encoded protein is CAWSVLAGKGGSGNIQYF.